A selection of T cell receptor beta chains follows, all from one sample in a study of T cells in Graves' hyperthyroidism and ophthalmopathy. TCRdb itself ran the multiplex PCR reads through MiXCR, one entry per CDR3 protein. The data contain about 600,000 distinct CDR3 sequences, 16% of them seen just once; the ten biggest clones take up around 3.5%. The sequencing input was blood. Source of these receptors: a woman aged 40 to 49 with Graves' ophthalmopathy. Each CDR3 is given with its conserved first and last residue. Rows give clone size only sometimes, using once, few, many, or a class for an expanded clone.

TRBV7-9,few,CASSPGAVNEKLFF
TRBV7-3,-,CASSRGAGTDTQYF
TRBV18,many,CASSPSPGAEAFF
TRBV5-5,-,CASRPPGIYEQYF
TRBV20-1,many,CSARGLSGSYNEQFF
TRBV11-2,many,CASSLDIEVLGETQYF
TRBV20-1,many,CSAPSTDTQYF
TRBV7-2,many,CASSLAGVVYNEQFF
TRBV9,few,CASSLTTGGGKETQYF
TRBV2,many,CASRGVANYGYTF
TRBV2,many,CASSRDKVSSNYGYTF
TRBV11-2,many,CASSPMGTAKTPYEQYF
TRBV6-1,many,CASSPGTETGELFF
TRBV2,few,CASKDRGWQETQYF
TRBV4-2,-,CASSQDYLGTGGKNTQYF
TRBV19,-,CASSLPGQASGTEAFF
TRBV4-2,many,CASSQGTSSSGANVLTF
TRBV28,many,CASSLWQNTGELFF
TRBV6-1,many,CASSQRRGRTEAFF
TRBV6-2/TRBV6-3,many,CASTNWGQGTYEQYF
TRBV4-1,-,CASSQVMGQGAGYTF
TRBV28,few,CASSLSQPGAGEKLFF
TRBV27,few,CASSSLGQVYEQYF
TRBV7-2,many,CASSSQGHSNQPQHF
TRBV5-1,-,CASSYRLPGETQYF
TRBV3-1,many,CASSHAGGASNQPQHF
TRBV7-6,-,CASSLASTGKSYEQYF
TRBV7-2,many,CASSLGRDTNSPLHF
TRBV20-1,few,CSAISEGNQPQHF
TRBV7-2,-,CASSPPAGTGLNTEAFF
TRBV2,-,CASSESGSRSPLHF
TRBV6-1,many,CASSALGTEGSPLHF
TRBV18,many,CASSTRGQNSPLHF
TRBV28,many,CASIQGQGNYEQYF
TRBV7-8,many,CASSPRGAGANSYNEQFF
TRBV2,-,CASSEGRAGETQYF